This TCR beta chain was obtained from a study of T cells in localized non-small cell lung cancer. The study, taken as a whole, reports: Turning up in adjacent lung were a median roughly 50 of the top 100 tumor clones. The greatest T cell clonality was found in uninvolved adjacent lung (higher than in tumor).

V lost 0 bases, J lost 4 bases, and 3 bases stayed unmatched. Germline V gene lookup returns CDR1 MGHRA and CDR2 YSYEKL. The CDR3 is made up of 15 amino acids. A note on this clone: The antigen remains unidentified.

The assay was immunoSEQ multiplex PCR, and TCRdb's table has in-frame clones only and misses some. The sample contains 70,000 to 90,000 clones, 70% to 90% of which appear only once. The source material was peripheral blood, sampled before any cancer treatment. This clonotype was obtained from a female donor over 55 with stage I lung adenocarcinoma. V usage is TRBV4-1 and J usage is TRBJ2-1; 7 positions match TRBD2. The CDR3 DNA sequence: TGCGCCAGCAGCCAAGAAAGAGCGGGGTACAATGAGCAGTTCTTC. It encodes CASSQERAGYNEQFF.